This T cell receptor beta chain comes out of a study of blood T cell repertoires in COVID-19. The repertoire was sequenced with immunoSEQ multiplex PCR; TCRdb's copy has only in-frame clones and lacks some. The data show over 95,000 clones, roughly 90% seen once. The sequenced material came from peripheral blood. The sequence was collected from a human donor with acute or convalescent COVID-19. The donor label of this sample is uncertain.

The CDR3 nucleotides read TGTGCCAGCAGCGTAGTAGGTAGCGGTAACACTGAAGCTTTCTTT. This encodes CASSVVGSGNTEAFF. The chain is built from TRBV9 and TRBJ1-1; unclear D gene. The CDR3 is made up of 15 amino acids. Trimming stripped 0 bases from V and 2 bases from J, with 11 bases between. Looked up from germline, CDR1 is SGDLS and CDR2 is YYNGEE.